This paragraph covers one T cell receptor (beta chain) sequence. These data belong to a study of shared clonotypes between healthy human individuals. Only in-frame clones appear in the TCRdb table, and some are missing; sequencing was by immunoSEQ multiplex PCR. The sample lists millions of clones, just over 90% occurring once. V lost 0 bases, J lost 0 bases, and 18 bases lay in between. Germline V gene lookup returns CDR1 SGHRS and CDR2 YFSETQ. There are 19 residues in the CDR3. The V call is TRBV5-1, the J call TRBJ1-4, with D perhaps matching TRBD1 (5 bases). This receptor was taken from a man in his late teens or twenties in good health. What was sequenced was naive CD4+ T cells sorted from blood. This sample's subset: CD45RA+ positively selected. The CDR3 sequence is CASSLDPGTGIATNEKLFF. CDR3 in DNA: TGCGCCAGCAGCTTGGATCCGGGAACAGGAATTGCAACTAATGAAAAACTGTTTTTT.